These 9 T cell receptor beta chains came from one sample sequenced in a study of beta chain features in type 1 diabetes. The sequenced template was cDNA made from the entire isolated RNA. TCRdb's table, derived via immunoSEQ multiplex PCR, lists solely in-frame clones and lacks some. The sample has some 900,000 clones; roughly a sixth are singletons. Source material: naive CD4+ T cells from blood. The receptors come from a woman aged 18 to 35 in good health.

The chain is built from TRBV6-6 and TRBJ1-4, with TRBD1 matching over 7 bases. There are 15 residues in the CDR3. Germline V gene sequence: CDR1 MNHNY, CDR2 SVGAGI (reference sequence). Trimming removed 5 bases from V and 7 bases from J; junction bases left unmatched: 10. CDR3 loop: CASSNRQGGLEKLFF. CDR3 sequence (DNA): TGTGCCAGCAGTAACAGACAGGGCGGCCTTGAAAAACTGTTTTTT.

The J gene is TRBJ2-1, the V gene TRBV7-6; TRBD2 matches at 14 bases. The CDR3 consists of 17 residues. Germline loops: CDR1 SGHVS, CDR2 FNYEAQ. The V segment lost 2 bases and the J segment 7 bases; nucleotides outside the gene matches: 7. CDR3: CASSLYAGTSGRNEQFF. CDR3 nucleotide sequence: TGTGCCAGCAGCTTATATGCCGGGACTAGCGGGAGAAATGAGCAGTTCTTC.

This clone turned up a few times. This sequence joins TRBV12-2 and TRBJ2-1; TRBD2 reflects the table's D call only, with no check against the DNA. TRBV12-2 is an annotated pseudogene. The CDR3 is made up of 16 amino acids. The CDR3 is CASRPKLAGGRNEQFF. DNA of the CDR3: TGTGCAAGTCGTCCTAAACTAGCGGGAGGGCGGAATGAGCAGTTCTTC.

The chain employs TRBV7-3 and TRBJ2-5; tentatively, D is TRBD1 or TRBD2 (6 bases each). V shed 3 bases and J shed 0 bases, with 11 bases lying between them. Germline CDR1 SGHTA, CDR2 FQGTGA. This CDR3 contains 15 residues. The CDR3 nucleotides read TGTGCCAGCAGCTTCGGGGGCTTGGACCAAGAGACCCAGTACTTC. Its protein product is CASSFGGLDQETQYF.

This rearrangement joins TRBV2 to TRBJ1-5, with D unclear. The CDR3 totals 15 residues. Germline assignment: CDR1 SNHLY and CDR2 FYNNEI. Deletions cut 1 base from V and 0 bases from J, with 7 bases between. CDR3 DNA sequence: TGTGCCAGCAGTGAAGAACGGAATAGCAATCAGCCCCAGCATTTT. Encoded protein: CASSEERNSNQPQHF. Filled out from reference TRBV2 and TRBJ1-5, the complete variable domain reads EPEVTQTPSHQVTQMGQEVILRCVPISNHLYFYWYRQILGQKVEFLVSFYNNEISEKSEIFDDQFSVERPDGSNFTLKIRSTKLEDSAMYFCASSEERNSNQPQHFGDGTRLSIL.

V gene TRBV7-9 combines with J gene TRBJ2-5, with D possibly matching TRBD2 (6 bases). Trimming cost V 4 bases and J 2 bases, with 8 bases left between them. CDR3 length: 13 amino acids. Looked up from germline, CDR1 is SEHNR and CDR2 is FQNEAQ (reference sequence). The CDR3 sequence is CASSWREQETQYF. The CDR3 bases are TGTGCCAGCAGCTGGAGGGAACAAGAGACCCAGTACTTC.

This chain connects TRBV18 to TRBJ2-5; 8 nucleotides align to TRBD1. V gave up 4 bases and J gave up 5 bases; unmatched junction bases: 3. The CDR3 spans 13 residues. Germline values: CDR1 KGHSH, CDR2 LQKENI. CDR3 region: CASSRQGLETQYF. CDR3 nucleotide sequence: TGTGCCAGCTCACGACAGGGGTTGGAGACCCAGTACTTC. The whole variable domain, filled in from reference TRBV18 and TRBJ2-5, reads NAGVMQNPRHLVRRRGQEARLRCSPMKGHSHVYWYRQLPEEGLKFMVYLQKENIIDESGMPKERFSAEFPKEGPSILRIQQVVRGDSAAYFCASSRQGLETQYFGPGTRLLVL.

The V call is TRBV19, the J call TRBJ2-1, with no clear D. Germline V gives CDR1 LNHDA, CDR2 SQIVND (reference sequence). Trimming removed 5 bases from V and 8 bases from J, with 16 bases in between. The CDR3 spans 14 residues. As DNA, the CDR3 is TGTGCCAGTAGTCTCCGGGCAGGTGCGGATGAGCAGTTCTTC. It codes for CASSLRAGADEQFF.

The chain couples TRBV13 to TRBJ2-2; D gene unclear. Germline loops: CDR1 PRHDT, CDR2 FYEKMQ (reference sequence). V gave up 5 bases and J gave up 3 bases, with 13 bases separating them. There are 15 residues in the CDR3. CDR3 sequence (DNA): TGTGCCAGCAGCGCTATCGGTCTGGACACCGGGGAGCTGTTTTTT. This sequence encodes CASSAIGLDTGELFF. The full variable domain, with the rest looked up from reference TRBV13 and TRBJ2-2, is AAGVIQSPRHLIKEKRETATLKCYPIPRHDTVYWYQQGPGQDPQFLISFYEKMQSDKGSIPDRFSAQQFSDYHSELNMSSLELGDSALYFCASSAIGLDTGELFFGEGSRLTVL.